This TCR beta chain was sequenced during a study of T cells in Graves' hyperthyroidism and ophthalmopathy. This clonotype was recorded a few times. RNA transcripts yielded amplified TCR beta CDR3 regions. The TCR CDR3 first-round RT-PCR relied on the HTBI primer set. One entry per CDR3 protein results from TCRdb running MiXCR on the multiplex PCR reads. The sample has 530,000 or so distinct CDR3 sequences; roughly a sixth are singletons. Trimming took 0 bases from V and 3 from J; bases not matched to a gene: 4. The CDR3 has 16 residues. Germline values: CDR1 SGHRS, CDR2 YFSETQ. The source of this sequence is a woman between 18 and 30 years old with Graves' ophthalmopathy. Sequenced material: blood. The gene calls are TRBV5-1 and TRBJ2-2; 8 nucleotides align to TRBD2. In DNA, the CDR3 is TGCGCCAGCAGCTTGGCCGGGGGGGCCGACACCGGGGAGCTGTTTTTT. Translation gives CASSLAGGADTGELFF.